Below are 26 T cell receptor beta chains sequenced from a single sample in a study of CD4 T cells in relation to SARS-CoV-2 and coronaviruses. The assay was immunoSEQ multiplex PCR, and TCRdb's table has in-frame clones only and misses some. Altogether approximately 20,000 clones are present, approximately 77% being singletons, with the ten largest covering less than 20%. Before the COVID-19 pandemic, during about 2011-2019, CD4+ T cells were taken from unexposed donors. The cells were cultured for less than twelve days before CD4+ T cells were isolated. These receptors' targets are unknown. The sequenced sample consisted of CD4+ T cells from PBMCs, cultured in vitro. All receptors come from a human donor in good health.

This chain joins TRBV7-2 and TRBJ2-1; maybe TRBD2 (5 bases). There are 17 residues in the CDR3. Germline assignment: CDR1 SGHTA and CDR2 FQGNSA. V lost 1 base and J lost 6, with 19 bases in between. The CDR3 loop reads CASSLVSGGREGNEQFF. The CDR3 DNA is TGTGCCAGCAGCTTAGTTTCTGGTGGGAGAGAGGGCAATGAGCAGTTCTTC.

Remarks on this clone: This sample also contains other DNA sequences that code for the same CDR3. The CDR3 nucleotides read TGTGCCAGCAGCGCTAGGGTGAACACTGAAGCTTTCTTT. Translated: CASSARVNTEAFF. The chain is built from TRBV9 and TRBJ1-1; D call uncertain. CDR3 length: 13 residues. Trimming stripped 3 bases from V and 0 bases from J, with 6 bases between. CDR1 and CDR2 from the germline V gene are SGDLS and YYNGEE.

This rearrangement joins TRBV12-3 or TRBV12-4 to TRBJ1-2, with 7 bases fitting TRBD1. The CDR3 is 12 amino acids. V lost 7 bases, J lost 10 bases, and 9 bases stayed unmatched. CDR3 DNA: TGTGCCAGCACCGACAGGGAAGGTGACTACACCTTC. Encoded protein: CASTDREGDYTF.

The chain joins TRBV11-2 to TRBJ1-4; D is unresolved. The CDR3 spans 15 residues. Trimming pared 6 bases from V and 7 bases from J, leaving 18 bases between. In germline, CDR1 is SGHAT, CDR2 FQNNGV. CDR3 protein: CASSKAGRVGEKLFF. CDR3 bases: TGTGCCAGCAGTAAAGCTGGAAGGGTGGGTGAAAAACTGTTTTTT. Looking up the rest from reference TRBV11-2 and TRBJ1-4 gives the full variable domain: EAGVAQSPRYKIIEKRQSVAFWCNPISGHATLYWYQQILGQGPKLLIQFQNNGVVDDSQLPKDRFSAERLKGVDSTLKIQPAKLEDSAVYLCASSKAGRVGEKLFFGSGTQLSVL.

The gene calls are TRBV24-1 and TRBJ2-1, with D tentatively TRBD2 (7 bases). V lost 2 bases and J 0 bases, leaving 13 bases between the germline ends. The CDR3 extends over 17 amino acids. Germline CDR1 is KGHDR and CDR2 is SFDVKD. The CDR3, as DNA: TGTGCCACCAGTGATTCGAGGGGGGGGGCCTCCTACAATGAGCAGTTCTTC. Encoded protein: CATSDSRGGASYNEQFF.

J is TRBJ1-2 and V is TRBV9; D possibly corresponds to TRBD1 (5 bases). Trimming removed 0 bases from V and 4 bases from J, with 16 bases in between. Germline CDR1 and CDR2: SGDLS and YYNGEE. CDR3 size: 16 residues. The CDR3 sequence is CASSVDLGGGTYGYTF. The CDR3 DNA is TGTGCCAGCAGCGTAGACTTGGGGGGAGGTACCTATGGCTACACCTTC.

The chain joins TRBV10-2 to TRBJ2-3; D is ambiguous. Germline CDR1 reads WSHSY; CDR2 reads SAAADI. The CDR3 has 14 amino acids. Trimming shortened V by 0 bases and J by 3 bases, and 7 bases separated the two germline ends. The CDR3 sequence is CASSESGRTDTQYF. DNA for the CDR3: TGCGCCAGCAGTGAGTCGGGCAGGACAGATACGCAGTATTTT.

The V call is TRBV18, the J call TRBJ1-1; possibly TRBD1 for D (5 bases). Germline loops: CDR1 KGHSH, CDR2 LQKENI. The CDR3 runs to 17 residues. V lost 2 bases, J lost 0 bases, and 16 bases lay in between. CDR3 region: CASSPDLGVGVNTEAFF. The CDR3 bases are TGTGCCAGCTCACCAGATCTAGGGGTCGGCGTGAACACTGAAGCTTTCTTT.

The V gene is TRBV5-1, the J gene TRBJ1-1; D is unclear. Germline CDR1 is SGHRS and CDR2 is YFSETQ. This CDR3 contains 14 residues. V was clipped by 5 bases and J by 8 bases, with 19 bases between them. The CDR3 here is CASRDPGTNREAFF. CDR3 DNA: TGCGCCAGCAGGGATCCGGGAACGAACCGAGAAGCTTTCTTT.

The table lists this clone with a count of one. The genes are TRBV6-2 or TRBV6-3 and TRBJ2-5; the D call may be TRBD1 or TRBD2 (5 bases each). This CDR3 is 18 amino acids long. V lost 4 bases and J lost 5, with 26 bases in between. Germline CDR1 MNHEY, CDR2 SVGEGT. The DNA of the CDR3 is TGTGCCAGCAGTTTCACCACCGGGCCGGGGCGCTTAGGGGAGACCCAGTACTTC. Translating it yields CASSFTTGPGRLGETQYF.

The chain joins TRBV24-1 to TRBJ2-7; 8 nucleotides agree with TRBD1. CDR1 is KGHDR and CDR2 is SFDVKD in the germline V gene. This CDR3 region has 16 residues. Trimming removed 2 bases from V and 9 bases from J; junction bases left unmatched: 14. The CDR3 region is CATSDSVGRGPLTQYF. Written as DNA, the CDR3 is TGTGCCACCAGTGATTCCGTAGGCAGGGGGCCTTTAACGCAGTACTTC.

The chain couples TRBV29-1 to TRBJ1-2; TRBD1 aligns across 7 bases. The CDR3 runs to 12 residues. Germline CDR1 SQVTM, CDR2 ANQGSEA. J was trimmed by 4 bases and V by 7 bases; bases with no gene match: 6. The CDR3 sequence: CSAGTDLYGYTF. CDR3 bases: TGCAGCGCCGGGACAGACCTCTATGGCTACACCTTC.

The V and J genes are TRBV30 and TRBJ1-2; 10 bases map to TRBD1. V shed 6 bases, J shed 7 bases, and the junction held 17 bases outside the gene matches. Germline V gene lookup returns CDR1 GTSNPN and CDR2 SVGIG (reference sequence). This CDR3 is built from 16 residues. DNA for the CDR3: TGTGCCTGCCACAGTCCCCCCGACAGGGGGCTTGGTGGCTACACCTTC. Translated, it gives CACHSPPDRGLGGYTF. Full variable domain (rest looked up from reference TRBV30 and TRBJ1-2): SQTIHQWPATLVQPVGSPLSLECTVEGTSNPNLYWYRQAAGRGLQLLFYSVGIGQISSEVPQNLSASRPQDRQFILSSKKLLLSDSGFYLCACHSPPDRGLGGYTFGSGTRLTVV.

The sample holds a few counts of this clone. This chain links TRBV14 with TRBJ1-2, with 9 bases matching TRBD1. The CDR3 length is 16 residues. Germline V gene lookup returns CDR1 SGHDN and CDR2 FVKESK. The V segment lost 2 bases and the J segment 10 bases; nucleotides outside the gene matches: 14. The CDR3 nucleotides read TGTGCCAGCAGCCAACTGCTTATAGGGACAGGGCGTGACTACACCTTC. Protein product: CASSQLLIGTGRDYTF. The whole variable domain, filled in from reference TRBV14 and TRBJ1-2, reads EAGVTQFPSHSVIEKGQTVTLRCDPISGHDNLYWYRRVMGKEIKFLLHFVKESKQDESGMPNNRFLAERTGGTYSTLKVQPAELEDSGVYFCASSQLLIGTGRDYTFGSGTRLTVV.

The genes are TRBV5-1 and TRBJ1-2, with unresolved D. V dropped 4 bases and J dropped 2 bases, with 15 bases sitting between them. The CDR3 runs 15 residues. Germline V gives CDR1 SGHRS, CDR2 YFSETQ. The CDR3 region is CASSPTLSGNYGYTF. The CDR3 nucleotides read TGCGCCAGCAGCCCCACGCTGTCGGGGAACTATGGCTACACCTTC.

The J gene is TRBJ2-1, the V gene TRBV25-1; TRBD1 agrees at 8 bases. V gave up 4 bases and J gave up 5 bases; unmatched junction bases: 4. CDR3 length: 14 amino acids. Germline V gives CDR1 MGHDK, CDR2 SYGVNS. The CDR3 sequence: CASSGTGKHNEQFF. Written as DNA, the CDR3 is TGTGCCAGCAGTGGGACAGGGAAACACAATGAGCAGTTCTTC.

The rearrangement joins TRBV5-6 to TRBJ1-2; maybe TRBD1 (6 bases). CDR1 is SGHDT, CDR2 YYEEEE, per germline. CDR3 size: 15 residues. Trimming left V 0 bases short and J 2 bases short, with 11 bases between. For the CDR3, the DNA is TGTGCCAGCAGCTTGGCACAGGGATCCAACTATGGCTACACCTTC. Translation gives CASSLAQGSNYGYTF.

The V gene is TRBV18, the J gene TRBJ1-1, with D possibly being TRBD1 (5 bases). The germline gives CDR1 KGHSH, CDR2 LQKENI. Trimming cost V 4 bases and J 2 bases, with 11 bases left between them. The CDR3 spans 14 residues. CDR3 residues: CASSQGTVNTEAFF. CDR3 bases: TGTGCCAGCTCACAAGGGACGGTCAACACTGAAGCTTTCTTT.

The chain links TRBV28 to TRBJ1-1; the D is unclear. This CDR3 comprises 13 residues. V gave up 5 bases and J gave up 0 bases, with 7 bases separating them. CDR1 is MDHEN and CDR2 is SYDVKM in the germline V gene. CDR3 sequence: CASSGSMNTEAFF. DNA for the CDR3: TGTGCCAGCAGTGGGAGCATGAACACTGAAGCTTTCTTT.

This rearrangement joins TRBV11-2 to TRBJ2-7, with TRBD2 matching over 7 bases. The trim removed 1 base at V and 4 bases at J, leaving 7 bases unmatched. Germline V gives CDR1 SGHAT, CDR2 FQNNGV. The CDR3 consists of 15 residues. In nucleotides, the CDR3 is TGTGCCAGCAGCTTAGTTTCCGGCGGGGGATACGAGCAGTACTTC. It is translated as CASSLVSGGGYEQYF. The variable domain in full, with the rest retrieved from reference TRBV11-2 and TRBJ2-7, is EAGVAQSPRYKIIEKRQSVAFWCNPISGHATLYWYQQILGQGPKLLIQFQNNGVVDDSQLPKDRFSAERLKGVDSTLKIQPAKLEDSAVYLCASSLVSGGGYEQYFGPGTRLTVT.

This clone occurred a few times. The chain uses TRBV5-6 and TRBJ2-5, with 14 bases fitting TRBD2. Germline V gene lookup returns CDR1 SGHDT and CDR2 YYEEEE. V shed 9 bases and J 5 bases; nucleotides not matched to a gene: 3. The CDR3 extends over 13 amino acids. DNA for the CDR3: TGTGCCACACGGACTAGCGGGAGGGAGACCCAGTACTTC. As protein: CATRTSGRETQYF.

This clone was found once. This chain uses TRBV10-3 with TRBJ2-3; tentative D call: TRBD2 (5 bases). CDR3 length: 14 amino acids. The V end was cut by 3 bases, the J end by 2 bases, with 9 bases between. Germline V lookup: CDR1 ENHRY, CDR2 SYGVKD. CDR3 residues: CAISDTTNTDTQYF. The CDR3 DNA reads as TGTGCCATCAGTGACACGACTAACACAGATACGCAGTATTTT.

The DNA for the CDR3 is TGTGCCACCAGCAGAGATCGCGGGTCCTACAATGAGCAGTTCTTC. It encodes CATSRDRGSYNEQFF. The genes are TRBV15 and TRBJ2-1; tentatively, D is TRBD2 (5 bases). Trimming took 0 bases from V and 1 from J, leaving 7 bases between them. Germline values: CDR1 LNHNV, CDR2 YYDKDF (reference sequence). The CDR3 is made up of 15 amino acids.

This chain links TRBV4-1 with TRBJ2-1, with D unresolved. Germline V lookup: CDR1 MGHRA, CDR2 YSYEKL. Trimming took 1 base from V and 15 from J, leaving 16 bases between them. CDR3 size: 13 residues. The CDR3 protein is CASSQADTPKVFF. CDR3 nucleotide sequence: TGCGCCAGCAGCCAAGCAGACACTCCCAAGGTGTTCTTC.

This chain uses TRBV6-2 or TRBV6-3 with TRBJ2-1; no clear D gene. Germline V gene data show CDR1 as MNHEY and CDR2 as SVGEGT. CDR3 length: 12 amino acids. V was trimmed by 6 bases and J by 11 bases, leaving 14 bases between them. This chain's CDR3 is CASSQTASKQFF. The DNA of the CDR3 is TGTGCCAGCAGCCAAACCGCTAGTAAGCAGTTCTTC.

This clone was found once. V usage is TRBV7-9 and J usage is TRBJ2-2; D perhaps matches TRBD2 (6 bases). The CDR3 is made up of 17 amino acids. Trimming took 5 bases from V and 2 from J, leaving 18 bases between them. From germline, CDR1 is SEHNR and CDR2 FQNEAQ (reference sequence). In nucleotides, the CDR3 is TGTGCCAGCAGCCTAGGCCCTGGGAGGACTAACACCGGGGAGCTGTTTTTT. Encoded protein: CASSLGPGRTNTGELFF.